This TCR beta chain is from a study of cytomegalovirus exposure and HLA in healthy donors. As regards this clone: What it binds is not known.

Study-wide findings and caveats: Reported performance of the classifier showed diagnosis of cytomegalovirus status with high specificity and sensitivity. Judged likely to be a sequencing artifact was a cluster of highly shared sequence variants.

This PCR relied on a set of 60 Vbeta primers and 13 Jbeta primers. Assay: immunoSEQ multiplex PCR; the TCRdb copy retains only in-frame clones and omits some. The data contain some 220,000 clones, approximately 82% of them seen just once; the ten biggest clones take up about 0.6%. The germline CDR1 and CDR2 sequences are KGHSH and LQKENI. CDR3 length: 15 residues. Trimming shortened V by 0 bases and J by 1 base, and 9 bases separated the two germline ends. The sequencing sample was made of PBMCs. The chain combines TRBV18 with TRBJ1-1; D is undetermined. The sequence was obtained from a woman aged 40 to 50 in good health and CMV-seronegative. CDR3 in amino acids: CASSPPQNRNTEAFF. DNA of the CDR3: TGTGCCAGCTCACCACCCCAGAACAGGAACACTGAAGCTTTCTTT.